This record looks at one T cell receptor (beta chain) sequence and its context. It has no known antigen specificity. Per-base qualities were not stored, and no clone one base away is much larger. For CDR1 and CDR2, the germline V gene lists MNHNS and SASEGT. Trimming costs V 1 base and J 4 bases, and their ends lie 17 bases apart. The CDR3 sequence holds 17 residues, the cysteine and phenylalanine included. Only the CDR3 portion is preserved as DNA: 51 bases, with reading frame beginning at the first base. Sequencing was performed on an Illumina HiSeq 2500. Quantitative 5'-RACE with molecular barcodes was used to prepare TCR beta libraries. The authors' analysis ran thus. A new computational method based on a probabilistic model of VDJ rearrangement was used to identify disease-linked TCR variants. TCRdb reworked the public reads: Q25 trimming with fastp, MiXCR clone assembly, productive beta chains retained. Duplicate CDR3 protein sequences are folded into a single record with the most common DNA and genes. The V and J calls were not made by the authors but by TCRdb's processing. The sample includes approximately 150,000 distinct CDR3 sequences, with 25% to 35% observed a single time. The biggest ten clones account for 4.5% to 6% of the sample.

This sample is part of a study of CD8 T cells in ankylosing spondylitis (dated by TCRdb to the late 2010s). Regarding the study in general: To find TCR variants linked to disease, the study profiled T cell receptor beta repertoires in ankylosing spondylitis patients and healthy donors. The full study cohort comprised 25 or so ankylosing spondylitis patients and some 100 healthy donors. Peripheral blood was sampled, and synovial fluid was additionally collected from ankylosing spondylitis patients.

For each ankylosing spondylitis patient, the synovial fluid sample was matched to a blood sample from that same patient. Beyond this particular receptor, the publication reports: According to the report, matched synovial fluid samples from ankylosing spondylitis patients were significantly enriched for the disease-linked clones. In peripheral blood, the disease-linked clones were found at relatively low frequencies and had a CD8+ phenotype. A TCR beta motif made up of several highly homologous amino acid variants appeared to be characteristic of blood from ankylosing spondylitis patients. Some TCR beta motif variants had previously been reported in synovial fluid and blood of reactive arthritis patients, which suggested common disease-initiation mechanisms.

The sample comprised synovial fluid, either unsorted or a sorted T cell fraction (not recorded which). This TCR was recovered from a male donor with ankylosing spondylitis. The chain is made from TRBV6-1 and TRBJ1-5; 5 matching bases give a weak D call of TRBD1. The CDR3 sequence is CASSEGQGFSTNQPQHF. Here is the DNA: TGTGCCAGCAGTGAAGGGCAGGGATTTTCAACTAATCAGCCCCAGCATTTT.